The rows below give T cell receptor beta chains drawn from one sample of a study of T-cell reconstitution after alpha-beta-depleted transplantation in children. TCRdb used MiXCR to reprocess the PCR reads, holding one entry per CDR3 protein. The sample contains around 700,000 distinct CDR3 sequences, under 15% of which appear only once. The source was PBMCs, collected before TCRalphabeta/CD19-depleted stem cell transplant. These receptors were collected from a girl aged 2-10 years with congenital amegakaryocytic thrombocytopenia, due to receive a stem cell transplant. The CDR3 runs from the conserved cysteine through the conserved F or W. The D gene is left open where the match is weak. Not all rows give a size; the values are once, few, many and, for expanded clones, a class.

size: many; J: TRBJ2-1; length: 16; D: TRBD2; V: TRBV7-9; DNA: TGTGCCAGCAGACCAATAGCGGGAGAATCCTACAATGAGCAGTTCTTC; CDR3: CASRPIAGESYNEQFF
size: NA; J: TRBJ2-3; length: 12; D: NA; V: TRBV29-1; DNA: TGCAGCGTTGCGGGGCAAGTGGATACGCAGTATTTT; CDR3: CSVAGQVDTQYF
size: NA; J: TRBJ2-3; length: 15; D: TRBD2; V: TRBV20-1; DNA: TGCAGTGCTACGGGACTAGCGGGAGATTCAGATACGCAGTATTTT; CDR3: CSATGLAGDSDTQYF
size: many; J: TRBJ2-1; length: 14; D: NA; V: TRBV20-1; DNA: TGCAGTGCTAGAGATTCAGGGGCTTACAATGAGCAGTTCTTC; CDR3: CSARDSGAYNEQFF
size: NA; J: TRBJ1-2; length: 17; D: NA; V: TRBV20-1; DNA: TGCAGTGCTATTCACCGGGACACAATTATTCCTAACTATGGCTACACCTTC; CDR3: CSAIHRDTIIPNYGYTF
size: NA; J: TRBJ2-7; length: 13; D: TRBD2; V: TRBV7-9; DNA: TGTGCCAGCAGCGTCGGGACTAGCTACGAGCAGTACTTC; CDR3: CASSVGTSYEQYF
size: NA; J: TRBJ2-5; length: 19; D: TRBD2; V: TRBV20-1; DNA: TGCAGTGCTAGATCGAGACCGGGACTAGCGGGAGTATCTCAAGAGACCCAGTACTTC; CDR3: CSARSRPGLAGVSQETQYF
size: many; J: TRBJ2-7; length: 13; D: TRBD2; V: TRBV10-3; DNA: TGTGCCACGCGTTTGACTAGCGCATACGAGCAGTACTTC; CDR3: CATRLTSAYEQYF
size: few; J: TRBJ1-5; length: 16; D: NA; V: TRBV19; DNA: TGTGCCAGTATCCCCGATAGCTTAGCCGGTAATCAGCCCCAGCATTTT; CDR3: CASIPDSLAGNQPQHF
size: NA; J: TRBJ2-1; length: 15; D: NA; V: TRBV9; DNA: TGTGCCAGCAGCGTATCCCTCACCCTTTACAATGAGCAGTTCTTC; CDR3: CASSVSLTLYNEQFF
size: NA; J: TRBJ1-6; length: 18; D: NA; V: TRBV4-1; DNA: TGCGCCAGCAGCCTCCACCCTAAAACAGTTTTCGATAATTCACCCCTCCACTTT; CDR3: CASSLHPKTVFDNSPLHF
size: few; J: TRBJ1-2; length: 13; D: TRBD1; V: TRBV28; DNA: TGTGCCACCTTCGACAGGGGGCGGGTTGGCTACACCTTC; CDR3: CATFDRGRVGYTF
size: many; J: TRBJ2-5; length: 14; D: NA; V: TRBV2; DNA: TGTGCCAGCCGGAGAGGGCAGTACCAAGAGACCCAGTACTTC; CDR3: CASRRGQYQETQYF
size: many; J: TRBJ2-1; length: 13; D: NA; V: TRBV7-2; DNA: TGTGCCAGCAGCTTAGCCTCTGGGAATGAGCAGTTCTTC; CDR3: CASSLASGNEQFF
size: NA; J: TRBJ1-5; length: 13; D: NA; V: TRBV12-3/TRBV12-4; DNA: TGTGCCAACAGGTCATCAAGGGATCAGCCCCAGCAGTTT; CDR3: CANRSSRDQPQQF
size: many; J: TRBJ1-3; length: 14; D: TRBD1; V: TRBV29-1; DNA: TGCAGCGTTGAAGCAGACAGGGAGCCAAACACCATATATTTT; CDR3: CSVEADREPNTIYF
size: NA; J: TRBJ2-1; length: 19; D: TRBD2; V: TRBV20-1; DNA: TGCAGTGCTAGTATGGGACTAGCGGGGGCCTCCTTCTCCTACAATGAGCAGTTCTTC; CDR3: CSASMGLAGASFSYNEQFF
size: many; J: TRBJ1-2; length: 12; D: TRBD1; V: TRBV29-1; DNA: TGCAGCGCCACAGGGGTTTCGGCTGGCTACACCTTC; CDR3: CSATGVSAGYTF
size: many; J: TRBJ1-2; length: 11; D: NA; V: TRBV20-1; DNA: TGCAGTGTCGCAAAAACGGGCATCTACACCTTC; CDR3: CSVAKTGIYTF
size: NA; J: TRBJ2-1; length: 14; D: NA; V: TRBV20-1; DNA: TGCAGTGCTAGTGTAAGAAACTCCTACAATGAGCAGTTCTTC; CDR3: CSASVRNSYNEQFF
size: many; J: TRBJ1-2; length: 12; D: NA; V: TRBV12-3/TRBV12-4; DNA: TGTGCCAGCAGTTTAGGGGGGATAGGCTACACCTTC; CDR3: CASSLGGIGYTF
size: many; J: TRBJ2-3; length: 13; D: NA; V: TRBV12-3/TRBV12-4; DNA: TGTGCCAGCAGAACCGACGGCACAGATACGCAGTATTTT; CDR3: CASRTDGTDTQYF
size: many; J: TRBJ2-7; length: 12; D: NA; V: TRBV28; DNA: TGTGCCAGCAGTTTGGACCTCGACGAGCAGTACTTC; CDR3: CASSLDLDEQYF
size: NA; J: TRBJ2-1; length: 21; D: NA; V: TRBV24-1; DNA: TGTGCCACCAGTGGATGTATGGGACCAAACAAAAATTCTAGCTCCTACAATGAGCAGTTCTTC; CDR3: CATSGCMGPNKNSSSYNEQFF
size: many; J: TRBJ2-4; length: 16; D: TRBD2; V: TRBV5-1; DNA: TGCGCCAGCAGCCGATTTAGCGGGTTTGGCAAAAACATTCAGTACTTC; CDR3: CASSRFSGFGKNIQYF
size: few; J: TRBJ2-5; length: 12; D: NA; V: TRBV12-3/TRBV12-4; DNA: TGTGCCAGCAGTTGGAATCAAGAGACCCAGTACTTC; CDR3: CASSWNQETQYF
size: few; J: TRBJ2-1; length: 12; D: NA; V: TRBV7-9; DNA: TGTGCCAGCAGCTTATCGGGGCGTGATCAGTTCTTC; CDR3: CASSLSGRDQFF
size: many; J: TRBJ2-3; length: 14; D: TRBD2; V: TRBV20-1; DNA: TGCAGTGCTATGCTAGCGGTTTACACAGATACGCAGTATTTT; CDR3: CSAMLAVYTDTQYF
size: many; J: TRBJ2-3; length: 16; D: TRBD2; V: TRBV20-1; DNA: TGCAGTGCCGCCCTGGGACTAGCGGGAGTGGCAGATACGCAGTATTTT; CDR3: CSAALGLAGVADTQYF
size: many; J: TRBJ2-5; length: 17; D: TRBD2; V: TRBV12-5; DNA: TGTGCTAGTGGTACATTCGCCGGGATAGCGGGTGAGGAGACCCAGTACTTC; CDR3: CASGTFAGIAGEETQYF
size: few; J: TRBJ2-7; length: 15; D: TRBD2; V: TRBV7-8; DNA: TGTGCCAGCAGCCCCAGGACTAGTTGGGGTAGGGAGCAGTACTTC; CDR3: CASSPRTSWGREQYF
size: few; J: TRBJ2-5; length: 14; D: NA; V: TRBV28; DNA: TGTGCCAGCAGTTTGGCGACTGCTTCAGAGACCCAGTACTTC; CDR3: CASSLATASETQYF
size: few; J: TRBJ2-7; length: 16; D: TRBD1; V: TRBV5-1; DNA: TGCGCCAGCAGCTTGGTTCTGGCAGGGGGCCACTACGAGCAGTACTTC; CDR3: CASSLVLAGGHYEQYF
size: many; J: TRBJ1-2; length: 13; D: NA; V: TRBV12-3/TRBV12-4; DNA: TGTGCCAGCAGTTTAAGTGCCGACAGTGGCTACACCTTC; CDR3: CASSLSADSGYTF
size: NA; J: TRBJ2-5; length: 14; D: NA; V: TRBV7-9; DNA: TGTGCCAGCAGCCGAGGGGAGAAACAAGAGACCCAGTACTTC; CDR3: CASSRGEKQETQYF
size: many; J: TRBJ2-4; length: 14; D: NA; V: TRBV15; DNA: TGTGCCACCAGCCAAGCGGTTAACAAAAACATTCAGTACTTC; CDR3: CATSQAVNKNIQYF
size: NA; J: TRBJ2-7; length: 14; D: TRBD2; V: TRBV20-1; DNA: TGCAGTGCCGTCCCCCCTAGCGGCCTCTACGAGCAGTACTTC; CDR3: CSAVPPSGLYEQYF
size: many; J: TRBJ2-7; length: 13; D: NA; V: TRBV7-9; DNA: TGTGCCAGCAGTTCCGCTTATCGGTACGAGCAGTACTTC; CDR3: CASSSAYRYEQYF
size: many; J: TRBJ2-2; length: 13; D: NA; V: TRBV6-1; DNA: TGTGCCAGCAGTACCCGGCCTCCGAGGGAGCTGTTTTTT; CDR3: CASSTRPPRELFF
size: few; J: TRBJ2-1; length: 12; D: NA; V: TRBV29-1; DNA: TGCAGCGTAGCAACAGGGTGGAATGAGCAGTTCTTC; CDR3: CSVATGWNEQFF
size: NA; J: TRBJ2-1; length: 17; D: NA; V: TRBV3-1; DNA: TGTGCCAGCAGCGGTAGTAAACAGGGAGGGCGCCTCCATGAGCAGTTCTTC; CDR3: CASSGSKQGGRLHEQFF
size: many; J: TRBJ2-7; length: 15; D: TRBD2; V: TRBV4-1; DNA: TGCGCCAGCAGCCAAGATCCGGGAGGCCCCTACGAGCAGTACTTC; CDR3: CASSQDPGGPYEQYF
size: many; J: TRBJ1-1; length: 12; D: NA; V: TRBV6-2/TRBV6-3; DNA: TGTGCCAGCACCGAAGATTACACTGAAGCTTTCTTT; CDR3: CASTEDYTEAFF
size: NA; J: TRBJ1-2; length: 13; D: NA; V: TRBV9; DNA: TGTGCCAGCAGCGTAGTACCCGACATAGGCTACACCTTC; CDR3: CASSVVPDIGYTF
size: many; J: TRBJ1-5; length: 14; D: NA; V: TRBV7-2; DNA: TGTGCCAGCAGACATCCCGCACTCAACCAGCCCCAGCATTTT; CDR3: CASRHPALNQPQHF